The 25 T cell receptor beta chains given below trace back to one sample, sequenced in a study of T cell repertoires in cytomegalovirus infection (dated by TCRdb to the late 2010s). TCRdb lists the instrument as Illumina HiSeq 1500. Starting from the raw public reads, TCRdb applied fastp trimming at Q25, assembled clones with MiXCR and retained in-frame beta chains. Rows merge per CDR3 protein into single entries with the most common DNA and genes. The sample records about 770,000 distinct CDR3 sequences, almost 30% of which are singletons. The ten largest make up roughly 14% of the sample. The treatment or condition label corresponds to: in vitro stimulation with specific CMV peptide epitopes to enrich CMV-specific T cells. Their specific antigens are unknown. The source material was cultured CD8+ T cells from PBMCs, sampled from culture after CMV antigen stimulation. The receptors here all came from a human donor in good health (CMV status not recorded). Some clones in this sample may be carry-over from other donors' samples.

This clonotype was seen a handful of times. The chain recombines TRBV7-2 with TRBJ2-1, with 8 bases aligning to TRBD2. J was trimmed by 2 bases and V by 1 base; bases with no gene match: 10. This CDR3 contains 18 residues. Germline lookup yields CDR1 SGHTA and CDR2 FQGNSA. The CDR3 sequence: CASSLDRAGGWPYNEQFF. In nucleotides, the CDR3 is TGTGCCAGCAGCTTAGATCGTGCGGGGGGATGGCCCTACAATGAGCAGTTCTTC.

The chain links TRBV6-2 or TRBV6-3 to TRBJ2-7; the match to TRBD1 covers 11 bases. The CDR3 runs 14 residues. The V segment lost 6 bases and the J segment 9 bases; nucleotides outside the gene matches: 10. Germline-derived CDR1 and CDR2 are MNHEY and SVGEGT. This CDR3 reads CASSPGQGARLQYV. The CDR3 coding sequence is TGTGCCAGCAGCCCCGGACAGGGGGCGCGGTTGCAGTACGTC.

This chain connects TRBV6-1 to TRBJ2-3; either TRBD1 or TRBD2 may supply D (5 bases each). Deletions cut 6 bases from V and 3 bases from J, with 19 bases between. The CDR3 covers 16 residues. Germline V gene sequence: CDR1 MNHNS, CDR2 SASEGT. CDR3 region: CASRGPGPHWTDTQYF. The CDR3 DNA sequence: TGTGCCAGCAGAGGACCGGGACCCCACTGGACAGATACGCAGTATTTT.

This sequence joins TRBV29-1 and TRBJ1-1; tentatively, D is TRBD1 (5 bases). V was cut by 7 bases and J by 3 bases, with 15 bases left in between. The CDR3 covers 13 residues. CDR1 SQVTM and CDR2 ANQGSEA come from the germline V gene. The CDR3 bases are TGCAGCGCAATACAGGATGGGGACACTGAAGCTTTCTTT. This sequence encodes CSAIQDGDTEAFF. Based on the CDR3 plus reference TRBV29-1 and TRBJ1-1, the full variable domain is SAVISQKPSRDICQRGTSLTIQCQVDSQVTMMFWYRQQPGQSLTLIATANQGSEATYESGFVIDKFPISRPNLTFSTLTVSNMSPEDSSIYLCSAIQDGDTEAFFGQGTRLTVV.

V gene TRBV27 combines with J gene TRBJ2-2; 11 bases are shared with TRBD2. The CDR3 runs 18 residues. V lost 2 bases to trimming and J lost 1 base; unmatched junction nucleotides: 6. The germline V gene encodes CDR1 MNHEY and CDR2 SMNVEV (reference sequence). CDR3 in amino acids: CASSLVFGLAGNTGELFF. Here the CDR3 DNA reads TGTGCCAGCAGTTTAGTGTTCGGACTAGCGGGGAACACCGGGGAGCTGTTTTTT.

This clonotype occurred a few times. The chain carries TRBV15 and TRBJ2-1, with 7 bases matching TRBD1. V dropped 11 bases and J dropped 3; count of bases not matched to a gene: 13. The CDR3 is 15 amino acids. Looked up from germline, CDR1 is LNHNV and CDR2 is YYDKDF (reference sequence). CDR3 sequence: CAAAFRGQNYNEQFF. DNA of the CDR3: TGTGCCGCCGCCTTTCGGGGACAGAACTACAATGAGCAGTTCTTC.

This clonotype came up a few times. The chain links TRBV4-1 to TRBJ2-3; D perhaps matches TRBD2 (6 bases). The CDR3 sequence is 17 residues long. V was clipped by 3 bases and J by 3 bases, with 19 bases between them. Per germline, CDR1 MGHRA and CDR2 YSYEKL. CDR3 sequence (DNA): TGCGCCAGCAGCCAGGAGGCGTCACCGGGGAGGACAGATACGCAGTATTTT. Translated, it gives CASSQEASPGRTDTQYF.

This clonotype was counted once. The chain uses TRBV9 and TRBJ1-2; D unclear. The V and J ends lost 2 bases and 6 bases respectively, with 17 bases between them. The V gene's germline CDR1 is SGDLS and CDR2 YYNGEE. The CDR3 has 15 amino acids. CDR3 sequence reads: CASSVINEPRNGYTF. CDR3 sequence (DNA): TGTGCCAGCAGCGTCATTAACGAACCCAGGAATGGCTACACCTTC.

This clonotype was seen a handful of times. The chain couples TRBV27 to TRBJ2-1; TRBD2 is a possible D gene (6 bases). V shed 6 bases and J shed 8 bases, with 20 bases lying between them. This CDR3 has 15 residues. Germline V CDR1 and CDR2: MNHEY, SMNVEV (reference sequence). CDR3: CASSPPGVWGDEQFF. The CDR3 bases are TGTGCCAGCAGCCCTCCGGGGGTTTGGGGAGATGAGCAGTTCTTC.

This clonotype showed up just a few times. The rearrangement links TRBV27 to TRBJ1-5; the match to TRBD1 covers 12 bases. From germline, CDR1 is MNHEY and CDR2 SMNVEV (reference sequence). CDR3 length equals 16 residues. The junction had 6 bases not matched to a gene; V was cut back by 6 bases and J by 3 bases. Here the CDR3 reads CASSKGQGAPNQPQHF. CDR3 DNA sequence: TGTGCCAGCAGCAAGGGACAGGGGGCTCCCAATCAGCCCCAGCATTTT.

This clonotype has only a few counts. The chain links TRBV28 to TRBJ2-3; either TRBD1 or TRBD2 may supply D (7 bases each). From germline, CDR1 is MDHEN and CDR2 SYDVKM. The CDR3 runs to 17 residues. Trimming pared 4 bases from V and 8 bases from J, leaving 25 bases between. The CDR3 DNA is TGTGCCAGCAGTTCCCAGGGGGGGCCAGTTACACCGGGTACGCAGTATTTT. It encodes CASSSQGGPVTPGTQYF. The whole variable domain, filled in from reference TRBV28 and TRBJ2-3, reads DVKVTQSSRYLVKRTGEKVFLECVQDMDHENMFWYRQDPGLGLRLIYFSYDVKMKEKGDIPEGYSVSREKKERFSLILESASTNQTSMYLCASSSQGGPVTPGTQYFGPGTRLTVL.

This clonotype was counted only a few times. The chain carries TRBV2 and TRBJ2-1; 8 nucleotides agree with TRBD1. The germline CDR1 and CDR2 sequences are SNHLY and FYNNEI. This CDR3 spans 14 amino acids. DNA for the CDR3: TGTTTTCCCGGACAGGGAGCCACCTACAATGAGCAGTTCTTC. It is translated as CFPGQGATYNEQFF.

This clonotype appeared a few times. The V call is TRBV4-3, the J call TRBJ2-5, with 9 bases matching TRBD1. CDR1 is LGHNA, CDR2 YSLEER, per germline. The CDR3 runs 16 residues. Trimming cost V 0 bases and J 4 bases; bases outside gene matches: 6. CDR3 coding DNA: TGCGCCAGCAGCCAAGATCAGGAGACAGGGGGAGAGACCCAGTACTTC. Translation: CASSQDQETGGETQYF.

The CDR3 bases are TGTGCCAGCAGTTACGAGGGGGGTAGCAATCAGCCCCAGCATTTT. Encoded protein: CASSYEGGSNQPQHF. The chain is built from TRBV6-2 or TRBV6-3 and TRBJ1-5; D perhaps matches TRBD1 (6 bases). Looked up from germline, CDR1 is MNHEY and CDR2 is SVGEGT. V dropped 2 bases and J dropped 0 bases, with 8 bases sitting between them. CDR3 length: 15 residues.

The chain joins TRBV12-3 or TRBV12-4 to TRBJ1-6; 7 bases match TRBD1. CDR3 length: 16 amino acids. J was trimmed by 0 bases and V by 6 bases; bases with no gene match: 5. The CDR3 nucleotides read TGTGCCAGCAGAGGACAGGCGAACTCCTATAATTCACCCCTCCACTTT. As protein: CASRGQANSYNSPLHF.

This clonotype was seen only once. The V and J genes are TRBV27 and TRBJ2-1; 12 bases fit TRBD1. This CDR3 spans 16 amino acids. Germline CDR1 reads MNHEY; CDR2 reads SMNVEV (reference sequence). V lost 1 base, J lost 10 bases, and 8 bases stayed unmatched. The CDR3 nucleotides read TGTGCCAGCAGTTTATTTCGGGGACAGGGGGCACAGGAGCAGTTCTTC. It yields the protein CASSLFRGQGAQEQFF.

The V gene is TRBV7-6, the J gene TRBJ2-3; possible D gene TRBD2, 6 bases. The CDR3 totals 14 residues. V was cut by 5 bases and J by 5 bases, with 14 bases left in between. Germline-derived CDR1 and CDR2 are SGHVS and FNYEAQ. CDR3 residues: CASSPTGEEDTQYF. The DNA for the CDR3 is TGTGCCAGCAGCCCTACGGGGGAGGAAGATACGCAGTATTTT.

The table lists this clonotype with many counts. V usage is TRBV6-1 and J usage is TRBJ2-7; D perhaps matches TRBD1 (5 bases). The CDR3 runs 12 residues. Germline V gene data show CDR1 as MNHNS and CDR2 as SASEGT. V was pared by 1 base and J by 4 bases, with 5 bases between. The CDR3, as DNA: TGTGCCAGCAGTGAAGACAGGTACGAGCAGTACTTC. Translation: CASSEDRYEQYF.

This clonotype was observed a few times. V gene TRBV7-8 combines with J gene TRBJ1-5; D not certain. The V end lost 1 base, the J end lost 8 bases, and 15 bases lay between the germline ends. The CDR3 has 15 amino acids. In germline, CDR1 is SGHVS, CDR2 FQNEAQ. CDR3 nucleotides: TGTGCCAGCAGCTTAGGGGATCTTTTAACTGAGCCCCAGCATTTT. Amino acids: CASSLGDLLTEPQHF. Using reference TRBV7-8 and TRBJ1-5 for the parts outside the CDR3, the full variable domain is GAGVSQSPRYKVAKRGQDVALRCDPISGHVSLFWYQQALGQGPEFLTYFQNEAQLDKSGLPSDRFFAERPEGSVSTLKIQRTQQEDSAVYLCASSLGDLLTEPQHFGDGTRLSIL.

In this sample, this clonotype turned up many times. Written as DNA, the CDR3 is TGTGCCAGCAGTTACTCGGGCGGGGGGGCTTCGAATGAGCAGTTCTTC. It encodes CASSYSGGGASNEQFF. The V call is TRBV6-5, the J call TRBJ2-1; 9 bases are a match to TRBD2. CDR1 and CDR2 (germline): MNHEY, SVGAGI. The junction had 7 bases not matched to a gene; V was cut back by 0 bases and J by 7 bases. This CDR3 contains 16 residues.

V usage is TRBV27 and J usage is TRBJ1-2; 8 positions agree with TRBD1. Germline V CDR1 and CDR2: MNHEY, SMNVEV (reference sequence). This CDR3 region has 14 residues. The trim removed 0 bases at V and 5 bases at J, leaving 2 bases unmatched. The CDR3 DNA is TGTGCCAGCAGTTTATCGGACAGGGATTATGGCTACACCTTC. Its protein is CASSLSDRDYGYTF.

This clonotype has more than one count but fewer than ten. CDR3 in DNA: TGTGCCAGCAGTTTATGGGCTAGCGGGGGGATATACAATGAGCAGTTCTTC. Its translation is CASSLWASGGIYNEQFF. This sequence joins TRBV28 and TRBJ2-1, with 11 bases matching TRBD2. The J segment lost 4 bases and the V segment lost 0 bases, leaving 5 bases of the junction unmatched. The germline V gene has CDR1 MDHEN and CDR2 SYDVKM. The CDR3 totals 17 residues.

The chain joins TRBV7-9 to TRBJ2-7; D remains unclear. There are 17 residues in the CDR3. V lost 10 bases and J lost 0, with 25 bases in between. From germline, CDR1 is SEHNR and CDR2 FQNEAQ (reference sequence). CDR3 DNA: TGTGCCACGCGGCGGCTTTTTCACGGTAGCAACTCCTACGAGCAGTACTTC. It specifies CATRRLFHGSNSYEQYF.

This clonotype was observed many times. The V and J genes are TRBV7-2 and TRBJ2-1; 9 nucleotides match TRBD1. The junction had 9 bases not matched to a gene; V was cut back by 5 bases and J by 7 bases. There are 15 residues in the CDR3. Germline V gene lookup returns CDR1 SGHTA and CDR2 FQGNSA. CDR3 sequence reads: CASSPPGTGRNEQFF. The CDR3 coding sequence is TGTGCCAGCAGCCCACCCGGGACAGGGAGGAATGAGCAGTTCTTC. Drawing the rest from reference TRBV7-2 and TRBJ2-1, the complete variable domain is GAGVSQSPSNKVTEKGKDVELRCDPISGHTALYWYRQSLGQGLEFLIYFQGNSAPDKSGLPSDRFSAERTGGSVSTLTIQRTQQEDSAVYLCASSPPGTGRNEQFFGPGTRLTVL.

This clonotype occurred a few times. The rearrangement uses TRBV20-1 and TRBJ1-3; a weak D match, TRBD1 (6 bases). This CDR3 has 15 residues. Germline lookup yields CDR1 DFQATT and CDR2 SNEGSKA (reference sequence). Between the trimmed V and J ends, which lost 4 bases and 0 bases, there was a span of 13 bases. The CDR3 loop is CSAIGTSRSGNTIYF. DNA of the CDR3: TGCAGTGCTATTGGGACATCTCGCTCTGGAAACACCATATATTTT.